These T cell receptor beta chains were read from a single sample in a study of cytomegalovirus exposure and HLA in healthy donors. Clones were sequenced by immunoSEQ multiplex PCR, and TCRdb holds only the in-frame ones, with some missing. The table has fewer than 300,000 clones, roughly 89% seen once. Sequenced: PBMCs. These receptors were collected from a man aged 35 to 55 in good health and CMV-seropositive. CDR3s include the opening cysteine and the closing phenylalanine or tryptophan. A D gene is named only where the DNA matches it firmly. Clone size is shown for a subset of rows, as once, few, many or a class of expanded clone.

CDR3 length	V gene	clone size	J gene	D gene	CDR3 protein	CDR3 DNA
13	TRBV6-5	few	TRBJ1-5	TRBD1	CASRRQGNQPQHF	TGTGCCAGCAGGCGACAGGGAAATCAGCCCCAGCATTTT
15	TRBV14	-	TRBJ2-7	-	CASSRRPGYEGEQYF	TGTGCCAGCAGCCGCAGACCAGGTTATGAGGGCGAGCAGTACTTC
14	TRBV19	-	TRBJ2-7	TRBD2	CASSGLAGAYEQYF	TGTGCCAGCTCGGGACTAGCGGGTGCCTACGAGCAGTACTTC
15	TRBV9	-	TRBJ1-2	TRBD1	CASSGQGALGYGYTF	TGTGCCAGCAGCGGACAGGGGGCGTTGGGCTATGGCTACACCTTC
13	TRBV28	-	TRBJ2-1	-	CASRVTGEDEQFF	TGTGCCAGCAGGGTCACAGGGGAGGATGAGCAGTTCTTC
16	TRBV10-2	-	TRBJ2-7	-	CASSESRTTGRYEQYF	TGCGCCAGCAGTGAGTCGAGGACGACAGGACGCTACGAGCAGTACTTC
16	TRBV19	-	TRBJ1-2	-	CASSAGLSRSNYGYTF	TGTGCCAGTAGTGCCGGACTGTCGAGGAGTAACTATGGCTACACCTTC
16	TRBV19	few	TRBJ2-2	-	CASSNLLVDSTGELFF	TGTGCCAGTAGTAACTTACTAGTGGATAGCACCGGGGAGCTGTTTTTT
14	TRBV9	-	TRBJ1-2	TRBD1	CASSGGQGAAGYTF	TGTGCCAGCAGCGGAGGACAGGGGGCAGCTGGCTACACCTTC
20	TRBV27	-	TRBJ2-3	TRBD2	CASSLSVPGLAGGPTDTQYF	TGTGCCAGCAGTTTATCGGTTCCGGGACTAGCGGGAGGGCCCACAGATACGCAGTATTTT
16	TRBV28	-	TRBJ2-5	TRBD2	CASSSGLAGGQETQYF	TGTGCCAGCAGTTCTGGACTAGCGGGAGGCCAAGAGACCCAGTACTTC
18	TRBV4-2	-	TRBJ2-3	-	CASSQLFGEGVWADTQYF	TGTGCCAGCAGCCAACTATTTGGAGAAGGGGTATGGGCAGATACGCAGTATTTT
15	TRBV5-1	-	TRBJ2-5	-	CASSLVSAVQETQYF	TGCGCCAGCAGCTTGGTTTCTGCGGTTCAAGAGACCCAGTACTTC
17	TRBV21-1	-	TRBJ2-2	-	CASSKADRKLNTGELFF	TGTGCCAGCAGCAAAGCTGACAGAAAATTAAACACCGGGGAGCTGTTTTTT
13	TRBV11-2	-	TRBJ1-2	-	CASRSGGGYGYTF	TGTGCCAGCAGGTCGGGGGGGGGCTATGGCTACACCTTC
16	TRBV6-1	-	TRBJ1-5	-	CASSEVRGLRNQPQHF	TGTGCCAGCAGTGAAGTAAGGGGGTTGCGCAATCAGCCCCAGCATTTT
16	TRBV11-2	few	TRBJ2-7	TRBD2	CASSPQLAGERSEQYF	TGTGCCAGCAGCCCCCAATTGGCGGGAGAGAGATCCGAGCAGTACTTC
13	TRBV6-1	-	TRBJ1-2	-	CASSVTGFFGYTF	TGTGCCAGCAGTGTAACAGGGTTTTTTGGCTACACCTTC
15	TRBV6-5	-	TRBJ1-3	-	CASSYFQGKGNTIYF	TGTGCCAGCAGTTACTTCCAGGGGAAAGGAAACACCATATATTTT
15	TRBV28	-	TRBJ2-7	TRBD2	CASSLLTSGSREQYF	TGTGCCAGCAGTTTATTAACTAGCGGGAGTCGCGAGCAGTACTTC
13	TRBV28	-	TRBJ2-7	-	CASKRGPRGEQYF	TGTGCTAGTAAACGAGGTCCTCGGGGAGAGCAGTACTTC
15	TRBV19	-	TRBJ1-1	-	CANSIAPRTRTEAFF	TGTGCCAATAGTATCGCGCCCAGGACACGGACTGAAGCTTTCTTT
17	TRBV19	-	TRBJ2-2	TRBD1	CASRNPLTGGYTGELFF	TGTGCCAGTAGAAACCCTTTGACAGGGGGCTACACCGGGGAGCTGTTTTTT
15	TRBV27	-	TRBJ1-1	TRBD1	CASSLGGQLNTEAFF	TGTGCCAGCAGTTTAGGGGGACAGTTGAACACTGAAGCTTTCTTT
15	TRBV7-2	once	TRBJ2-3	TRBD1	CASSPTGGWADTQYF	TGTGCCAGCAGCCCAACAGGGGGCTGGGCAGATACGCAGTATTTT
15	TRBV5-1	-	TRBJ2-7	-	CASSLSSGNSYEQYF	TGCGCCAGCAGCTTGTCAAGCGGAAACTCCTACGAGCAGTACTTC
15	TRBV10-3	-	TRBJ2-1	TRBD2	CATGGGLAGFNEQFF	TGTGCCACCGGCGGGGGACTAGCGGGTTTCAATGAGCAGTTCTTC
16	TRBV19	once	TRBJ2-1	TRBD2	CASSIAASGIYNEQFF	TGTGCCAGTAGTATAGCGGCTAGCGGGATATACAATGAGCAGTTCTTC
15	TRBV27	-	TRBJ2-2	TRBD1	CASSDQQGYTGELFF	TGTGCCAGCAGTGACCAACAGGGGTACACCGGGGAGCTGTTTTTT
13	TRBV4-3	-	TRBJ2-1	TRBD2	CASSQLTSSEQFF	TGCGCCAGCAGCCAGTTGACTAGCTCGGAGCAGTTCTTC
16	TRBV5-1	-	TRBJ1-1	TRBD1	CASRPSGGQRDTEAFF	TGCGCCAGCAGGCCCTCAGGGGGCCAAAGGGACACTGAAGCTTTCTTT
15	TRBV13	once	TRBJ2-7	TRBD2	CASSTRLASSYEQYF	TGTGCCAGCAGCACTAGACTAGCCAGCTCCTACGAGCAGTACTTC
13	TRBV18	-	TRBJ2-4	-	CASSPREENIQYF	TGTGCCAGCTCACCCCGGGAAGAAAACATTCAGTACTTC
14	TRBV5-1	-	TRBJ2-7	TRBD1	CASTRDRAGYEQYF	TGCGCCAGCACGCGGGACAGGGCAGGCTACGAGCAGTACTTC
14	TRBV7-9	-	TRBJ1-1	-	CASSGGTANTEAFF	TGTGCCAGCAGCGGCGGGACGGCGAACACTGAAGCTTTCTTT
16	TRBV27	-	TRBJ2-7	TRBD2	CASSPGLAGDPYEQYF	TGTGCCAGCAGTCCCGGACTAGCGGGAGATCCCTACGAGCAGTACTTC
17	TRBV4-2	-	TRBJ1-1	-	CASSQGLGGEGDTEAFF	TGTGCCAGCAGCCAAGGTCTGGGGGGGGAAGGCGACACTGAAGCTTTCTTT
15	TRBV25-1	-	TRBJ2-7	TRBD1	CASSDPGTGGYEQYF	TGTGCCAGCAGTGACCCGGGTACAGGGGGGTACGAGCAGTACTTC
13	TRBV30	-	TRBJ2-7	TRBD1	CAWSAGQGDEQYF	TGTGCCTGGAGCGCGGGACAGGGCGACGAGCAGTACTTC
14	TRBV9	-	TRBJ1-2	TRBD1	CASSVTGGNYGYTF	TGTGCCAGCAGCGTGACAGGGGGCAACTATGGCTACACCTTC
15	TRBV6-6	-	TRBJ1-3	-	CASTLGANSGNTIYF	TGTGCCAGTACATTAGGGGCCAACTCTGGAAACACCATATATTTT
18	TRBV7-8	-	TRBJ2-1	TRBD1	CASSFLGSTGVSYNEQFF	TGTGCCAGCAGCTTTTTAGGATCGACAGGGGTATCCTACAATGAGCAGTTCTTC
15	TRBV9	-	TRBJ1-3	-	CASSGGPRSGNTIYF	TGTGCCAGCAGCGGAGGGCCCCGCTCTGGAAACACCATATATTTT
14	TRBV6-5	-	TRBJ2-1	TRBD2	CASRGTSRYNEQFF	TGTGCCAGCAGGGGGACTAGCAGATACAATGAGCAGTTCTTC